Below, 14 T cell receptor beta chains from the same sample are listed, as sequenced in a study of cytomegalovirus exposure and HLA in healthy donors. This PCR relied on a set of 60 Vbeta primers and 13 Jbeta primers. Profiling relied on immunoSEQ multiplex PCR, and the TCRdb table lists in-frame clones only, not all of them. The repertoire holds roughly 97,000 clones, with around three quarters as singletons. Sequences were obtained from PBMCs. These receptors all stem from a woman between 18 and 29 years old in good health and CMV-seropositive.

V gene TRBV27 combines with J gene TRBJ2-7; 9 nucleotides agree with TRBD2. Germline assignment: CDR1 MNHEY and CDR2 SMNVEV (reference sequence). The CDR3 runs 14 residues. The V gene end was trimmed by 7 bases and the J gene end by 0 bases; junction bases not matched to a gene: 4. The DNA of the CDR3 is TGTGCCAGCATAGCGGGGGCCCCCTCCTACGAGCAGTACTTC. Translating gives CASIAGAPSYEQYF.

The chain links TRBV13 to TRBJ2-7; 8 nucleotides match TRBD2. Germline V lookup: CDR1 PRHDT, CDR2 FYEKMQ (reference sequence). CDR3 length equals 15 residues. After removal of 1 base from V and 2 bases from J, the junction contained 4 bases not matched to a gene. CDR3 in amino acids: CASSLALAGTYEQYF. The CDR3 DNA reads TGTGCCAGCAGCTTAGCGCTAGCGGGTACCTACGAGCAGTACTTC.

The V call is TRBV28, the J call TRBJ1-3, with 7 bases aligning to TRBD1. With 5 bases clipped from V and 3 bases from J, the junction kept 7 bases outside the gene matches. In germline, CDR1 is MDHEN, CDR2 SYDVKM. The CDR3 runs 15 residues. CDR3 in amino acids: CASSNGQAHGNTIYF. The CDR3 DNA reads TGTGCCAGCAGTAACGGACAGGCTCATGGAAACACCATATATTTT.

The CDR3 coding sequence is TGTGCCTGGAGGGGGGGTAGCGGGAGCCATGAGCAGTTCTTC. It codes for CAWRGGSGSHEQFF. The chain carries TRBV30 and TRBJ2-1; 9 positions agree with TRBD2. Trimming took 3 bases from V and 8 from J; bases not matched to a gene: 8. The CDR3 covers 14 residues. Germline V CDR1 and CDR2: GTSNPN, SVGIG (reference sequence).

This clone has a handful of counts. This CDR3 reads CASSKQDGYTF. CDR3 bases: TGTGCCAGCTCAAAACAGGATGGCTACACCTTC. This chain joins TRBV18 and TRBJ1-2; maybe TRBD1 (5 bases). The CDR3 consists of 11 residues. V lost 5 bases to trimming and J lost 6 bases, with 7 bases between them. CDR1 and CDR2 (germline): KGHSH, LQKENI.

The genes are TRBV12-2 and TRBJ2-7; TRBD2 is the table's D call and was not checked against the DNA. TRBV12-2 represents a pseudogene. The CDR3 is 14 amino acids. This CDR3 is CAKQPLAGEYEQYF. The CDR3 coding sequence is TGTGCAAAACAGCCTCTAGCGGGAGAGTACGAGCAGTACTTC.

For this clone: This sample also contains other DNA sequences that code for the same CDR3. The chain has TRBV19 and TRBJ2-1; 8 bases are a match to TRBD2. Germline loops: CDR1 LNHDA, CDR2 SQIVND (reference sequence). V was clipped by 1 base and J by 7 bases; unmatched bases: 3. The CDR3 is made up of 14 amino acids. The CDR3 here is CASSIAGGLNEQFF. The CDR3 coding sequence is TGTGCCAGTAGTATAGCGGGAGGGTTAAATGAGCAGTTCTTC. Together with reference TRBV19 and TRBJ2-1, the CDR3 gives the full variable domain: DGGITQSPKYLFRKEGQNVTLSCEQNLNHDAMYWYRQDPGQGLRLIYYSQIVNDFQKGDIAEGYSVSREKKESFPLTVTSAQKNPTAFYLCASSIAGGLNEQFFGPGTRLTVL.

V is TRBV7-3 and J is TRBJ1-2; TRBD1 aligns across 11 bases. The germline CDR1 and CDR2 sequences are SGHTA and FQGTGA. V gave up 6 bases and J gave up 7 bases; unmatched junction bases: 7. The length of the CDR3 is 14 residues. CDR3 bases: TGTGCCAGCAGGGAGCCCGGGACAGGGGGTGGCTACACCTTC. It codes for CASREPGTGGGYTF. Full variable domain (remainder filled in from reference TRBV7-3 and TRBJ1-2): GAGVSQTPSNKVTEKGKYVELRCDPISGHTALYWYRQSLGQGPEFLIYFQGTGAADDSGLPNDRFFAVRPEGSVSTLKIQRTERGDSAVYLCASREPGTGGGYTFGSGTRLTVV.

The chain employs TRBV5-6 and TRBJ2-1, with D uncertain. The CDR3 loop spans 13 amino acids. Germline CDR1 and CDR2: SGHDT and YYEEEE. The V gene lost 0 bases and the J gene lost 5 bases, with 6 bases spanning the gap. CDR3 residues: CASSLATDNEQFF. The CDR3 nucleotides are TGTGCCAGCAGCTTGGCTACGGACAATGAGCAGTTCTTC.

This clone has just a few counts. The chain links TRBV30 to TRBJ2-7; tentative D call: TRBD1 (5 bases). CDR1 and CDR2 from the germline V gene are GTSNPN and SVGIG (reference sequence). V dropped 0 bases and J dropped 1 base, with 19 bases sitting between them. The CDR3 loop spans 17 amino acids. DNA for the CDR3: TGTGCCTGGAGTGTATGGGAAGACCCTTCAGGGTCCTACGAGCAGTACTTC. This encodes CAWSVWEDPSGSYEQYF.

The V and J genes are TRBV10-3 and TRBJ2-7; perhaps TRBD2 as D (5 bases). CDR1 and CDR2 from the germline V gene are ENHRY and SYGVKD. The CDR3 has 14 amino acids. V was pared by 7 bases and J by 5 bases, with 18 bases between. In DNA, the CDR3 is TGTGCCATCAAGTGGACGGAGGACGCTCACGAGCAGTACTTC. Its protein product is CAIKWTEDAHEQYF.

The chain recombines TRBV5-8 with TRBJ2-5, with 9 bases lining up with TRBD1. The CDR3 runs to 13 residues. Germline lookup yields CDR1 SGHTS and CDR2 YDEGEE. Germline trimming cut 6 bases from V and 6 bases from J; bases unmatched to any gene: 6. DNA for the CDR3: TGTGCCAGCACCATGGGACAGGGAAAGACCCAGTACTTC. Translation: CASTMGQGKTQYF.

This clone was observed a single time. The gene calls are TRBV30 and TRBJ1-5; no reliable D call. Trimming cost V 1 base and J 3 bases, with 10 bases left between them. The CDR3 has 14 residues. CDR1 and CDR2 from the germline V gene are GTSNPN and SVGIG (reference sequence). CDR3 sequence: CAWSASGPNQPQHF. The CDR3 coding sequence is TGTGCCTGGAGTGCTTCTGGGCCCAATCAGCCCCAGCATTTT.

Many counts were recorded for this clone. The chain employs TRBV6-1 and TRBJ1-3, with a tentative D call TRBD1 (5 bases). CDR1 is MNHNS, CDR2 SASEGT, per germline. The CDR3 contains 19 residues. V was cut by 1 base and J by 0 bases, with 19 bases left in between. This CDR3 reads CASSEGGMGLLYSGNTIYF. The CDR3 nucleotides read TGTGCCAGCAGTGAAGGGGGGATGGGACTATTGTACTCTGGAAACACCATATATTTT.